This T cell receptor beta chain was sequenced for a study of shared clonotypes between healthy human individuals. CD45RO-negative CD8 cells positively selected for CCR7 made up the naive population, which excluded terminally differentiated effector memory CD45RA+ cells. The authors split each subset's genomic DNA evenly across several immunoSEQ plates. Libraries were prepared by immunoSEQ multiplex PCR; TCRdb keeps only in-frame clonotypes and omits some of them. The sample has 650,000 to 800,000 clones; 92% are singletons. The CDR3 contains 15 residues. Trimming shortened V by 4 bases and J by 1 base, and 10 bases separated the two germline ends. CDR1 is SEHNR and CDR2 is FQNEAQ in the germline V gene (reference sequence).

The sample consisted of naive CD8+ T cells sorted from blood. The chain links TRBV7-9 to TRBJ2-2; D gene unclear. The receptor comes from a man aged 30 to 39 in good health. DNA for the CDR3: TGTGCCAGCAGCTCGCCTCATATGAACACCGGGGAGCTGTTTTTT. Amino acid sequence: CASSSPHMNTGELFF.